The entry that follows covers one TCR beta chain sequence. These data originate in a study of metastatic and nonmetastatic thyroid tumors. All patients reached thyroid surgery having received no treatment beforehand. Source study methods: The study took CDR3 differences across clinicopathological groups and made a distant-metastasis classifier for papillary thyroid cancer from them. Using MiXCR, TCRdb re-called clones from the PCR reads. Here the V and J calls rest on TCRdb's processing, not on the authors' analysis. This table has some 46,000 clones, around 25% appearing once. Specimen: blood. This TCR came from a male donor with papillary thyroid cancer or a benign thyroid nodule (not recorded which). Some clones in this sample may be carry-over from other donors' samples.

The CDR3 DNA follows: TGTGCCAGCATCCCCGGGACAGGGGGCGGTCAGCCCCAGCATTTT. It specifies CASIPGTGGGQPQHF. The rearrangement uses TRBV27 and TRBJ1-5, with 12 positions matching TRBD1. J lost 6 bases, V lost 7 bases, and 7 bases had no gene match. CDR1 is MNHEY, CDR2 SMNVEV, per germline (reference sequence). This CDR3 spans 15 amino acids.